Listed here are 4 T cell receptor beta chains from one sample, sequenced in a study of Tregs in tolerant kidney transplant recipients. Generated by immunoSEQ multiplex PCR, the TCRdb table keeps only in-frame clones and is missing some. Among about 77,000 clones listed, roughly 98% were seen once. Sample: CD4+ T cells from blood, taken before the transplant. The receptors originated from a human donor who received a combined kidney and bone marrow transplant.

The chain carries TRBV19 and TRBJ2-2; maybe TRBD2 (6 bases). Looked up from germline, CDR1 is LNHDA and CDR2 is SQIVND (reference sequence). This CDR3 comprises 16 residues. V was clipped by 2 bases and J by 6 bases, with 16 bases between them. CDR3 nucleotides: TGTGCCAGTAGTATATGGCAGGAGGGGTATGCCGGGGAGCTGTTTTTT. This codes for CASSIWQEGYAGELFF. The full variable domain, rest sourced from reference TRBV19 and TRBJ2-2, is DGGITQSPKYLFRKEGQNVTLSCEQNLNHDAMYWYRQDPGQGLRLIYYSQIVNDFQKGDIAEGYSVSREKKESFPLTVTSAQKNPTAFYLCASSIWQEGYAGELFFGEGSRLTVL.

The gene calls are TRBV5-1 and TRBJ2-7, with 8 bases fitting TRBD2. Trimming took 0 bases from V and 5 from J; bases not matched to a gene: 10. Germline V gene sequence: CDR1 SGHRS, CDR2 YFSETQ. The length of the CDR3 is 16 residues. The CDR3 reads CASSLVTSAGGHEQYF. The CDR3 region has the DNA TGCGCCAGCAGCTTGGTAACCTCGGCGGGAGGTCACGAGCAGTACTTC.

The chain couples TRBV7-2 to TRBJ2-5, with TRBD2 identical over 7 bases. The J segment lost 2 bases and the V segment lost 7 bases, leaving 7 bases of the junction unmatched. CDR1 is SGHTA and CDR2 is FQGNSA in the germline V gene. This CDR3 spans 14 amino acids. In nucleotides, the CDR3 is TGTGCCAGCATCCCAGGGAGGGGACAAGAGACCCAGTACTTC. This sequence encodes CASIPGRGQETQYF.

The chain combines TRBV5-1 with TRBJ2-3; the D gene is possibly TRBD2 (6 bases). There are 15 residues in the CDR3. Per germline, CDR1 SGHRS and CDR2 YFSETQ. Trimming took 4 bases from V and 3 from J, leaving 15 bases between them. DNA of the CDR3: TGCGCCAGCAGCATAGCCGTGGGGGGTACAGATACGCAGTATTTT. Translation gives CASSIAVGGTDTQYF.